This passage covers 10 T cell receptor beta chains from one sample sequenced in a study of cytomegalovirus exposure and HLA in healthy donors. PCR used 60 Vbeta primers and 13 Jbeta primers. Using immunoSEQ multiplex PCR, the repertoire was profiled, and TCRdb retains in-frame clones only, with some absent. The table shows roughly 100,000 clones, with 64% occurring only once. Source material: PBMCs. These receptors came from a man between 60 and 75 years old in good health and CMV-seronegative.

The V and J genes are TRBV28 and TRBJ2-1; 13 nucleotides line up with TRBD2. The CDR3 runs to 15 residues. V was pared by 7 bases and J by 6 bases, with 6 bases of the junction left unmatched. CDR1 is MDHEN, CDR2 SYDVKM, per germline. The CDR3 bases are TGTGCCAGCAAAGAAGGACTAGCGGGAGCCAATGAGCAGTTCTTC. This translates into CASKEGLAGANEQFF.

The chain employs TRBV5-1 and TRBJ2-1; tentatively, D is TRBD1 (5 bases). CDR3 length equals 17 residues. Germline assignment: CDR1 SGHRS and CDR2 YFSETQ. V gave up 0 bases and J gave up 0 bases, with 13 bases separating them. The chain's CDR3 is CASSLGGGASSYNEQFF. In DNA form, the CDR3 reads TGCGCCAGCAGCTTGGGTGGTGGGGCTAGCTCCTACAATGAGCAGTTCTTC. The full variable domain, rest sourced from reference TRBV5-1 and TRBJ2-1, is KAGVTQTPRYLIKTRGQQVTLSCSPISGHRSVSWYQQTPGQGLQFLFEYFSETQRNKGNFPGRFSGRQFSNSRSEMNVSTLELGDSALYLCASSLGGGASSYNEQFFGPGTRLTVL.

The chain uses TRBV9 and TRBJ2-3, with 9 nucleotides matching TRBD2. The trim removed 2 bases at V and 6 bases at J, leaving 7 bases unmatched. Per germline, CDR1 SGDLS and CDR2 YYNGEE. The CDR3 covers 15 residues. The CDR3 loop is CASSVEAGGVDTQYF. In DNA, the CDR3 is TGTGCCAGCAGCGTGGAAGCGGGGGGAGTCGATACGCAGTATTTT.

The rearrangement links TRBV5-4 to TRBJ1-1; possibly TRBD1 for D (6 bases). The germline V and J ends were trimmed by 1 base and 0 bases, with 7 bases remaining between them. The CDR3 length is 14 residues. The germline V gene encodes CDR1 SGHNT and CDR2 YYREEE (reference sequence). The CDR3 sequence: CASSLPGVNTEAFF. The CDR3 DNA reads as TGTGCCAGCAGCTTGCCAGGGGTGAACACTGAAGCTTTCTTT.

The chain joins TRBV9 to TRBJ2-5, with D perhaps matching TRBD2 (6 bases). The CDR3 loop spans 17 amino acids. Germline values: CDR1 SGDLS, CDR2 YYNGEE. V lost 3 bases and J 5 bases, leaving 23 bases between the germline ends. DNA of the CDR3: TGTGCCAGCAGCGCGGGTGGACAAGGAGGGGTTGGGGAGACCCAGTACTTC. Encoded protein: CASSAGGQGGVGETQYF. The complete variable domain, with remaining parts taken from reference TRBV9 and TRBJ2-5, reads DSGVTQTPKHLITATGQRVTLRCSPRSGDLSVYWYQQSLDQGLQFLIQYYNGEERAKGNILERFSAQQFPDLHSELNLSSLELGDSALYFCASSAGGQGGVGETQYFGPGTRLLVL.

This clone was counted between two and nine times. The V and J genes are TRBV7-8 and TRBJ1-4; D is unclear. The V and J ends lost 1 base and 8 bases respectively, with 14 bases between them. The length of the CDR3 is 15 residues. Germline-derived CDR1 and CDR2 are SGHVS and FQNEAQ. This chain's CDR3 is CASSLVAGMGEKLFF. The CDR3 DNA reads TGTGCCAGCAGCTTAGTGGCGGGGATGGGGGAAAAACTGTTTTTT.

The chain combines TRBV18 with TRBJ2-1; 9 nucleotides match TRBD2. Trimming took 4 bases from V and 7 from J; bases not matched to a gene: 8. The germline gives CDR1 KGHSH, CDR2 LQKENI. CDR3 length: 15 amino acids. CDR3: CASSLTSGQGNEQFF. DNA for the CDR3: TGTGCCAGCTCACTGACTAGCGGCCAAGGGAATGAGCAGTTCTTC. Using reference TRBV18 and TRBJ2-1 for the parts outside the CDR3, the full variable domain is NAGVMQNPRHLVRRRGQEARLRCSPMKGHSHVYWYRQLPEEGLKFMVYLQKENIIDESGMPKERFSAEFPKEGPSILRIQQVVRGDSAAYFCASSLTSGQGNEQFFGPGTRLTVL.

This chain uses TRBV6-1 with TRBJ2-5; 7 bases agree with TRBD1. Germline values: CDR1 MNHNS, CDR2 SASEGT. The CDR3 is made up of 13 amino acids. V was clipped by 2 bases and J by 4 bases; unmatched bases: 1. Here the CDR3 DNA reads TGTGCCAGCAGTGAACACAGGGGAGAGACCCAGTACTTC. Its protein is CASSEHRGETQYF.

The chain carries TRBV7-9 and TRBJ2-4; a weak D match, TRBD2 (6 bases). The CDR3 sequence is 15 residues long. The V end lost 5 bases, the J end lost 7 bases, and 18 bases lay between the germline ends. The germline gives CDR1 SEHNR, CDR2 FQNEAQ (reference sequence). DNA of the CDR3: TGTGCCAGCAGCCCGGGAGTACCGGTGATGAACATTCAGTACTTC. Its protein product is CASSPGVPVMNIQYF.

V is TRBV28 and J is TRBJ2-3; 15 bases align to TRBD2. V shed 6 bases and J 2 bases; nucleotides not matched to a gene: 9. The length of the CDR3 is 18 residues. The germline gives CDR1 MDHEN, CDR2 SYDVKM. This chain's CDR3 is CASRGSGLAGGTTDTQYF. CDR3 in DNA: TGTGCCAGCAGGGGATCGGGACTAGCGGGGGGAACCACAGATACGCAGTATTTT.